This TCR beta chain is from a study of CD8 T cells in Susac syndrome. Background on the study: There were Susac syndrome patients who were therapy-naive at blood draw, others on corticosteroids, and others on intravenous immunoglobulin alone.

Sequencing of TCR beta was performed on blood CD8+ T cells and on blood CD4+ T cells. When the RNA was reverse transcribed, random hexamers were used with an input of roughly 0.5 to 1 ug. TCRdb called the immunoSEQ multiplex PCR reads again in MiXCR, with one record for every CDR3 protein. In the table there are 200,000 to 300,000 distinct CDR3 sequences, about 96% of which are singletons. The sample consisted of CD4+ T cells from PBMCs. The source of this sequence is a human donor with Susac syndrome.

DNA of the CDR3: TGTGCCAGCAGAGACAGTTCTGGGGCCAACGTCCTGACTTTC. The encoded protein is CASRDSSGANVLTF. V and J are TRBV9 and TRBJ2-6, with D tentatively TRBD1 (5 bases). Trimming took 5 bases from V and 1 from J, leaving 7 bases between them. The CDR3 extends over 14 amino acids. Germline V CDR1 and CDR2: SGDLS, YYNGEE.